This T cell receptor beta chain was identified during a study of technical replicates of blood from several donors. Profiled with immunoSEQ multiplex PCR; TCRdb holds only in-frame clones, not every one. The sample lists 60,000 to 75,000 clones, roughly 89% seen once, with more than 4.5% in the top ten. The origin of this receptor is a human donor in good health. Some clones in this sample may be carry-over from other donors' samples. The sequencing sample was made of PBMCs.

The CDR3 loop reads CASSPAGLAGGHEQFF. The CDR3 bases are TGTGCCAGCAGCCCGGCGGGGCTAGCGGGGGGCCATGAGCAGTTCTTC. The V gene is TRBV7-8, the J gene TRBJ2-1; 11 positions agree with TRBD2. Germline V gene data show CDR1 as SGHVS and CDR2 as FQNEAQ. The CDR3 runs 16 residues. With V trimmed by 5 bases and J by 8 bases, 11 bases remained unmatched.